This T cell receptor beta chain was retrieved from a study of T cell repertoires in cytomegalovirus infection. About the research overall: Public TCR beta signatures provided an indication of both CMV infection and a matching HLA type.

TCRdb reprocessed the reads via MiXCR and lists one record per CDR3 protein. Seen here are 210,000 or so distinct CDR3 sequences, approximately 7% observed once, and the top ten hold roughly 6.5%. This clonotype was seen ten or more times. V was pared by 2 bases and J by 5 bases, with 10 bases between. Germline CDR1 and CDR2: LGHNA and YNFKEQ. The CDR3 consists of 15 residues. Sequences were obtained from PBMCs. The origin of this receptor is a human donor in good health (CMV status not recorded). Some clones in this sample may be carry-over from other donors' samples. The chain is built from TRBV4-2 and TRBJ1-6; D is undetermined. CDR3 nucleotide sequence: TGTGCCAGCAGCCAATTGGGCGGAGATAATTCACCCCTCCACTTT. Translating it yields CASSQLGGDNSPLHF.